This T cell receptor (beta chain) was found in a study of Graves' ophthalmopathy and Graves' hyperthyroidism (dated by TCRdb to the late 2010s). A note on the overall study: Peripheral blood was collected before any treatment was given, at the time of initial diagnosis. T-cell repertoires of thyroid tissue and blood were compared in several hyperthyroidism patients. To explore V-J signatures that distinguish ophthalmopathy from hyperthyroidism, a discovery set of 100 patients was enrolled, made up of roughly 41 with ophthalmopathy and roughly 55 with stable hyperthyroidism. In total, around 140 blood samples were TCR-sequenced: roughly 45 ophthalmopathy, 80 or so hyperthyroidism and about 17 hyperthyroidism-to-ophthalmopathy patients. An independent validation cohort was composed of some 19 hyperthyroidism patients and around 16 patients who later progressed from hyperthyroidism to ophthalmopathy. TCR beta repertoire signatures were used to distinguish Graves' ophthalmopathy from Graves' hyperthyroidism and to predict progression to ophthalmopathy. Once sampling was done, hyperthyroidism patients were given methimazole at a starting dose of 30 mg daily, while ophthalmopathy patients were given high-dose intravenous methylprednisolone. The research as a whole found: Most of the expanded thyroid clonotypes with a frequency above 0.001 were also detected in blood, and it was suggested that the thyroid immune response may be reflected by blood repertoires. In validation, the model predicted ophthalmopathy progression with about 64% sensitivity and 72.22% specificity; 12 predicted patients were CT-confirmed with GO in a median of 6.5 months. Sample size was not predetermined statistically, and investigators were not blinded to group allocation. Ophthalmopathy was separated from stable hyperthyroidism by the 13-signature model with about 90% sensitivity and 81% to 84% specificity in cross-validation and with 80%/75% in the test set.

For repertoire sequencing, the TCR beta CDR3 regions were amplified from RNA transcripts. A first-round RT-PCR used HTBI primers with the Qiagen OneStep RT-PCR kit, followed by a second-round multiplex PCR, size selection and purification. Libraries were sequenced on an Illumina HiSeq2000 using paired-end 100 bp reads. In the source study's methods: SOAPnuke was used to process the reads, throwing out any read that had adapters, had uncalled bases, had a mean Phred below 15, or lacked an exact constant-primer or identifier match. COPE v1.2.5 was used to merge high-quality paired reads. Unique nucleotide sequences were defined as clonotypes and aligned to IMGT TRB V, D and J references using MiTCR v1.1. Only V-J combinations with frequency above 0.0001 were analysed, covering around 99% of repertoires. A TCR clonal expansion and chaos score per V-J combination was defined as the ratio of F50 clonal expansion to chaos observed in the TCRdist matrix. Welch's t-statistics and random forest were used to reduce features to about a dozen V-J combinations, which were fed into a naive Bayes classifier. Thyroid-blood repertoire similarity was quantified with the Morisita-Horn index. TCRdb trimmed public reads at Q25 via fastp, called clones via MiXCR and kept in-frame beta chains. Rows merge per CDR3 protein into single entries with the most common DNA and genes. These V and J calls are TCRdb output, not the study's own analysis. The sample profile shows 200,000 to 250,000 distinct CDR3 sequences; less than 55% of them were found once. Approximately 51% of the sample is taken by the ten largest.

Concerning this clonotype itself: This receptor's antigen is unknown. Per-base quality was not reported, and no clone a single base away is much larger than it.

The CDR1 and CDR2 encoded by the germline V gene are SGHVS and FNYEAQ. The cysteine opens and the phenylalanine closes a CDR3 of 19 amino acids. Only the CDR3 DNA stays, 57 bases, in frame from base 1. The junction carries 22 bases between V and J, which are trimmed by 5 bases and 2 bases respectively. The ophthalmopathy patients had moderately to severely active disease, with a Clinical Activity Score of 3 or higher, a NOSPECS grade of 4 or higher, and a disease duration of less than 3 months. Patients were excluded if they had other autoimmune diseases, uncontrolled infections, pregnancy or lactation. Diagnosis relied on clinical symptoms, serum thyroxine, TRAb, thyroid ultrasound and orbital computed tomography. Using Ficoll-Paque density gradient centrifugation, PBMCs were isolated from about 9.4 ml of fresh peripheral blood. Total RNA was extracted with Trizol reagent and quality-checked on an Agilent 2100 Bioanalyzer.

The sequence is built from TRBV7-6 and TRBJ2-6; the D gene remains uncertain. Sequencing input: peripheral blood. The sequence came from an adult man with Graves' ophthalmopathy. CDR3 loop: CASSNPDSLFRAGANVLTF. The DNA sequence follows: TGTGCCAGCAGCAACCCGGATAGCTTGTTTAGGGCTGGGGCCAACGTCCTGACTTTC. This CDR3, with the reference TRBV7-6 and TRBJ2-6 proteins standing in past its ends, gives the full variable domain GAGVSQSPRYKVTKRGQDVALRCDPISGHVSLYWYRQALGQGPEFLTYFNYEAQQDKSGLPNDRFSAERPEGSISTLTIQRTEQRDSAMYRCASSNPDSLFRAGANVLTFGAGSRLTVL.